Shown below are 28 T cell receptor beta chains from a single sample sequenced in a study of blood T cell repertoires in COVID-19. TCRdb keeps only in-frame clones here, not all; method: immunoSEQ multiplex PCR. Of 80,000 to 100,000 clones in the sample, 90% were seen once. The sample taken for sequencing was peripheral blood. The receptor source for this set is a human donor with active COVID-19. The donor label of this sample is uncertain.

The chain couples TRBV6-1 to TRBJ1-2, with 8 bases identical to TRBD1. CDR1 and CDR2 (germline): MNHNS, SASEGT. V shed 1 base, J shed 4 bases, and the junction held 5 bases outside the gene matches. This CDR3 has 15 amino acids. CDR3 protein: CASSEVTGAGYGYTF. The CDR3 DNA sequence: TGTGCCAGCAGTGAAGTGACAGGGGCTGGCTATGGCTACACCTTC.

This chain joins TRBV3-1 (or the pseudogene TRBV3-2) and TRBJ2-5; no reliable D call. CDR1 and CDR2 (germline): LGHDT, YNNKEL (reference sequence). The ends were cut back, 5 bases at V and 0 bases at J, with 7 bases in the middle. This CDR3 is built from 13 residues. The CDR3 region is CASSEQNQETQYF. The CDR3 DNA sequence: TGTGCCAGCAGCGAACAGAACCAAGAGACCCAGTACTTC.

CDR3 region: CASSPQGAGEAFF. CDR3 bases: TGTGCCAGCAGCCCACAGGGGGCAGGTGAAGCTTTCTTT. J is TRBJ1-1 and V is TRBV5-5; TRBD1 matches at 9 bases. This CDR3 comprises 13 residues. Germline V gene data show CDR1 as SGHKS and CDR2 as YYEKEE (reference sequence). The ends lost 4 bases at V and 7 bases at J; junction bases unmatched: 5.

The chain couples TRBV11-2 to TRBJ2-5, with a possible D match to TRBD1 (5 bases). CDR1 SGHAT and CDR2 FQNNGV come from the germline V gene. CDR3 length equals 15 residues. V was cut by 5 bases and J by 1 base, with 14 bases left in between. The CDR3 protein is CASSQGRRTQETQYF. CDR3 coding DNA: TGTGCCAGCAGCCAGGGTAGGCGCACCCAAGAGACCCAGTACTTC.

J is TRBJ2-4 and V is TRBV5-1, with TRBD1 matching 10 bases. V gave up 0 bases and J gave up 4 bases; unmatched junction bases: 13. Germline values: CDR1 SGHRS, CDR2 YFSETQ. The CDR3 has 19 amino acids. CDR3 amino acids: CASSLEARQGARAKNIQYF. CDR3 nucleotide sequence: TGCGCCAGCAGCTTGGAGGCGAGACAGGGGGCTCGGGCGAAAAACATTCAGTACTTC.

The CDR3 protein is CSVDQRQRKGLAGGRGRETQYF. In nucleotides, the CDR3 is TGCAGCGTCGACCAACGACAGAGAAAGGGACTAGCGGGGGGGAGAGGGCGAGAGACCCAGTACTTC. The V and J genes are TRBV29-1 and TRBJ2-5; 16 nucleotides line up with TRBD2. CDR3 length equals 22 residues. CDR1 and CDR2 from the germline V gene are SQVTM and ANQGSEA. Trimming took 6 bases from V and 4 from J; bases not matched to a gene: 26.

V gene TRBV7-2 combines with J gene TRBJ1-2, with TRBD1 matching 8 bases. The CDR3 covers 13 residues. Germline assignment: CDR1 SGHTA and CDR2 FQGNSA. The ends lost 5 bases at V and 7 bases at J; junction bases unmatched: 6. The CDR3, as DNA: TGTGCCAGCAGCCCCCACGGGACAGGTGGCTACACCTTC. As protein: CASSPHGTGGYTF.

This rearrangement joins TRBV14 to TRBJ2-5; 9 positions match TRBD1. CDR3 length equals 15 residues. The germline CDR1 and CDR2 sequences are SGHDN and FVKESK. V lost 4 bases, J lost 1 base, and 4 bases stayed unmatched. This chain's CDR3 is CASSRGDRVQETQYF. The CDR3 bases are TGTGCCAGCAGCCGAGGGGACAGGGTCCAAGAGACCCAGTACTTC.

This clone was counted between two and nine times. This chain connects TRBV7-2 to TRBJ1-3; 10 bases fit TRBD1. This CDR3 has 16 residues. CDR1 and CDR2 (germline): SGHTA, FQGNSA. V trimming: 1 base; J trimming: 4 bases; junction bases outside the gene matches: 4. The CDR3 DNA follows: TGTGCCAGCAGCTTAGGACAGGGGGCAGGAGGAAACACCATATATTTT. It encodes CASSLGQGAGGNTIYF.

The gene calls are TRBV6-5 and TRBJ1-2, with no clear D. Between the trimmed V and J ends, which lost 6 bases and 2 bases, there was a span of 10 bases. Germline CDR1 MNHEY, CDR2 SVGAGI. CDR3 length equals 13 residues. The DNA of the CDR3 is TGTGCCAGCAGCCGAGGTCCCAACTATGGCTACACCTTC. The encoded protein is CASSRGPNYGYTF.

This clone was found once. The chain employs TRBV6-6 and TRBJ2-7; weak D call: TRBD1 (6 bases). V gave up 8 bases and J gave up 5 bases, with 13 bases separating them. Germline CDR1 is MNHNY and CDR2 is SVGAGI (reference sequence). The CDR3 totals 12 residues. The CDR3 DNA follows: TGTGCCAGCGCAATCAGGGGAAACGAGCAGTACTTC. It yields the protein CASAIRGNEQYF.

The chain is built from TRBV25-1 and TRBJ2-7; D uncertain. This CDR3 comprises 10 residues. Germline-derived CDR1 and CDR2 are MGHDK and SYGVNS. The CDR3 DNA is TGTGCTCTAATAAACTACGAGCAGTACTTC. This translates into CALINYEQYF.

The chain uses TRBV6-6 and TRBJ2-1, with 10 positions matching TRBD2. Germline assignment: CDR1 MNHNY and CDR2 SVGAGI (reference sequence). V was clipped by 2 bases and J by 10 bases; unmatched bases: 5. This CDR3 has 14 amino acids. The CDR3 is CASSYSGGAWEQFF. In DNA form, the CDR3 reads TGTGCCAGCAGTTACAGCGGGGGGGCCTGGGAGCAGTTCTTC.

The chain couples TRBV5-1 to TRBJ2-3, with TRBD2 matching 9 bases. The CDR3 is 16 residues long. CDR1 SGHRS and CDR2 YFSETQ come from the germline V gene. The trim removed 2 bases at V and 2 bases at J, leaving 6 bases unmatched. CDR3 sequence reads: CASSFGLARNTDTQYF. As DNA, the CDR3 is TGCGCCAGCAGCTTCGGACTAGCGAGAAACACAGATACGCAGTATTTT.

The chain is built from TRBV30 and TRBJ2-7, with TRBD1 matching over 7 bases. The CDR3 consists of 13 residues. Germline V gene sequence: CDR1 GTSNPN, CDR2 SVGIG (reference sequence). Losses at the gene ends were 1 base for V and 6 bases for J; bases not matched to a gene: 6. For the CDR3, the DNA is TGTGCCTGGAGTGAACAGGGGTCTGGCGAGCAGTACTTC. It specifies CAWSEQGSGEQYF.

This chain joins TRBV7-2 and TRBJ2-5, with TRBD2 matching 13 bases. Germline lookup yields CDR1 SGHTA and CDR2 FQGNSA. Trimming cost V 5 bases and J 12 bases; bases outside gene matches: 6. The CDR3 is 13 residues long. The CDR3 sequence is CASSRTSGGPKYF. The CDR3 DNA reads TGTGCCAGCAGCCGGACTAGCGGGGGACCCAAGTACTTC.

This chain's CDR3 is CASSYSRGVLHNEQFF. CDR3 nucleotides: TGTGCCAGCAGTTACTCGCGGGGGGTACTTCACAATGAGCAGTTCTTC. The chain couples TRBV6-5 to TRBJ2-1; TRBD2 matches 8 bases. The CDR3 sequence is 16 residues long. Germline V CDR1 and CDR2: MNHEY, SVGAGI. Trimming took 0 bases from V and 5 from J; bases not matched to a gene: 6.

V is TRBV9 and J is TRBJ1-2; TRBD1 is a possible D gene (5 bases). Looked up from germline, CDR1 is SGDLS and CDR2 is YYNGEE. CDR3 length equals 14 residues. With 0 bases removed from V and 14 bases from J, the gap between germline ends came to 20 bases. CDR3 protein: CASSVASERGTITF. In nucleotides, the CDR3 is TGTGCCAGCAGCGTAGCCTCGGAAAGGGGAACCATAACCTTC.

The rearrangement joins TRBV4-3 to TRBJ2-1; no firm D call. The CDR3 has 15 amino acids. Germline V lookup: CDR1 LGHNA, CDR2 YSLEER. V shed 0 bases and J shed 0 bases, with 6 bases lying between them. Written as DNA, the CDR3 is TGCGCCAGCAGCCAAGATGTCAGCTCCTACAATGAGCAGTTCTTC. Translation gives CASSQDVSSYNEQFF.

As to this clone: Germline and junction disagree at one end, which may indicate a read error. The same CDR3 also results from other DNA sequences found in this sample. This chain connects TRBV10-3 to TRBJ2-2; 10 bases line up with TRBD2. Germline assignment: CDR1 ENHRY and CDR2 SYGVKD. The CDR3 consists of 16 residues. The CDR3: CAISQGLAVNTGELFF. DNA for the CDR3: TGTGCTATCAGTCAAGGACTAGCGGTGAACACCGGGGAGCTGTTTTTT.

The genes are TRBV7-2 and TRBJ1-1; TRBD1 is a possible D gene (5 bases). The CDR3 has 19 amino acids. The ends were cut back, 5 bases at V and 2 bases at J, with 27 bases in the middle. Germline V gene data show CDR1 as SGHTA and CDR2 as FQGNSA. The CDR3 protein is CASSAIAVGGLPSNTEAFF. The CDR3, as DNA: TGTGCCAGCAGCGCCATTGCAGTCGGGGGTTTACCCTCTAACACTGAAGCTTTCTTT. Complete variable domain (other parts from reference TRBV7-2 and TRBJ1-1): GAGVSQSPSNKVTEKGKDVELRCDPISGHTALYWYRQSLGQGLEFLIYFQGNSAPDKSGLPSDRFSAERTGGSVSTLTIQRTQQEDSAVYLCASSAIAVGGLPSNTEAFFGQGTRLTVV.

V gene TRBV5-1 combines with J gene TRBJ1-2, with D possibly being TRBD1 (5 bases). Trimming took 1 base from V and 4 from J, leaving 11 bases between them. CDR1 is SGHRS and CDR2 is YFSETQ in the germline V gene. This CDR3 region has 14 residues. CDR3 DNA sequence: TGCGCCAGCAGCTTGAATGGGGGGTTCTATGGCTACACCTTC. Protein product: CASSLNGGFYGYTF.

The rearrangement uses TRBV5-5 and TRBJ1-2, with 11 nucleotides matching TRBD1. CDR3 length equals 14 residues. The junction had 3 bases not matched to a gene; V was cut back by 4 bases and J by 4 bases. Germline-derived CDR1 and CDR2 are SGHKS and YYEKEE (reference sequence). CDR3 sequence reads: CASSRDRGSYGYTF. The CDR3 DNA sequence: TGTGCCAGCAGCCGGGACAGGGGGTCCTATGGCTACACCTTC.

The CDR3 DNA reads as TGTGCCAGCAGTTTAGTGGGGCAGGTGGGCTACACCTTC. Amino acid sequence: CASSLVGQVGYTF. The chain carries TRBV12-3 or TRBV12-4 and TRBJ1-2, with a weak D call TRBD1 (5 bases). CDR3 length: 13 residues. Trimming took 1 base from V and 8 from J, leaving 11 bases between them.

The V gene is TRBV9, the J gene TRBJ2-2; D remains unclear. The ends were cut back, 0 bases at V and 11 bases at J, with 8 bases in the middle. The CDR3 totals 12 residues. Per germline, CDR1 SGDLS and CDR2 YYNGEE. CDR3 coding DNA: TGTGCCAGCAGCGTAGGAGGAGAAGAGCTGTTTTTT. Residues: CASSVGGEELFF.

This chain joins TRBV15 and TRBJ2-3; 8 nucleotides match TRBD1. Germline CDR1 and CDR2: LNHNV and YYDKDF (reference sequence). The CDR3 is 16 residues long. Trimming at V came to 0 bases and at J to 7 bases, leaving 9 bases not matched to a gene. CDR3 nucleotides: TGTGCCACCAGCAGAGAACGGGCAGGGGGCTCATATACGCAGTATTTT. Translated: CATSRERAGGSYTQYF.

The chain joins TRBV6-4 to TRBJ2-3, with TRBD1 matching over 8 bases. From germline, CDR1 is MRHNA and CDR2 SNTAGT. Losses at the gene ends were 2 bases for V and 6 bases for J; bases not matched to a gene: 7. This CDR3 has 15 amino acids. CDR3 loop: CASSDGGTGGDTQYF. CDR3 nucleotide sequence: TGTGCCAGCAGTGACGGGGGGACAGGTGGGGATACGCAGTATTTT.

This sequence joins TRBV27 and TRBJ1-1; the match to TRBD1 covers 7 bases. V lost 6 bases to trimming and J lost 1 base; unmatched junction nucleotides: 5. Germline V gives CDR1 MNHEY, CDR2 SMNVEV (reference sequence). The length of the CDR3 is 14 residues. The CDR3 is CASRRQGSNTEAFF. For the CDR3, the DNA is TGTGCCAGCAGGCGACAGGGCTCGAACACTGAAGCTTTCTTT.